This T cell receptor beta chain is from a study of blood T cell repertoires in COVID-19. A single count supports this clone. Sequenced by immunoSEQ multiplex PCR; TCRdb stores in-frame clones only, minus some. The profile shows about 200,000 clones, roughly 90% of them singletons. The CDR3 has 13 amino acids. Germline CDR1 and CDR2: SEHNR and FQNEAQ (reference sequence). Trimming stripped 4 bases from V and 1 base from J, with 8 bases between. This TCR was recovered from a woman between 18 and 30 years old who had recovered from COVID-19. The chain recombines TRBV7-9 with TRBJ2-7; D is unresolved. The source material was PBMCs or T cells enriched from blood (not recorded which). CDR3 amino acids: CASSSGISYEQYF. CDR3 bases: TGTGCCAGCAGCTCAGGAATTTCCTACGAGCAGTACTTC.